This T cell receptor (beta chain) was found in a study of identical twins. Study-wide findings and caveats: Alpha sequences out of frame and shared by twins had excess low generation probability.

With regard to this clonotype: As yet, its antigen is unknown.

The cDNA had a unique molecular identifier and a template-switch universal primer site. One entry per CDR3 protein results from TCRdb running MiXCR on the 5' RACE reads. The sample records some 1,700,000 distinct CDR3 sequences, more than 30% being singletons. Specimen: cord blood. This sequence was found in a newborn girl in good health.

CDR3 sequence reads: CAWSVRGRETQYF. DNA of the CDR3: TGTGCCTGGAGTGTACGAGGGCGGGAGACCCAGTACTTC. The chain has TRBV30 and TRBJ2-5, with D possibly matching TRBD2 (5 bases). The length of the CDR3 is 13 residues. Trimming left V 0 bases short and J 5 bases short, with 10 bases between. Looked up from germline, CDR1 is GTSNPN and CDR2 is SVGIG (reference sequence).